The 5 T cell receptor beta chains below were found in one sample sequenced in a study of cytomegalovirus exposure and HLA in healthy donors. 13 Jbeta primers and 60 Vbeta primers were used for the PCR. The protocol was immunoSEQ multiplex PCR, while the TCRdb copy is restricted to in-frame clones and leaves out a portion. The sample lists some 100,000 clones, 62% occurring once. The sample was PBMCs. These receptors were obtained from a young woman in good health and CMV-seropositive.

The chain has TRBV10-1 and TRBJ1-1; D might be TRBD1 (6 bases). This CDR3 comprises 14 residues. Deletions cut 7 bases from V and 1 base from J, with 13 bases between. Germline V CDR1 and CDR2: WNHNN, SYGVQD (reference sequence). The CDR3 region has the DNA TGCGCCAGCACCCCGACAGGCCAGAACACTGAAGCTTTCTTT. Translation gives CASTPTGQNTEAFF.

V usage is TRBV7-9 and J usage is TRBJ1-1; D is possibly TRBD1 (6 bases). Germline CDR1 is SEHNR and CDR2 is FQNEAQ (reference sequence). The V end lost 6 bases, the J end lost 5 bases, and 19 bases lay between the germline ends. The CDR3 extends over 15 amino acids. The CDR3, as DNA: TGTGCCAGCAGTCCTTCCGCAGGGGCTTTTACTGAAGCTTTCTTT. Its translation is CASSPSAGAFTEAFF.

The chain couples TRBV5-4 to TRBJ2-1; 8 bases map to TRBD1. The CDR3 runs to 13 residues. The germline V gene has CDR1 SGHNT and CDR2 YYREEE (reference sequence). Trimming removed 0 bases from V and 7 bases from J; junction bases left unmatched: 0. DNA of the CDR3: TGTGCCAGCAGCTTGGGACAGGGGAATGAGCAGTTCTTC. The encoded protein is CASSLGQGNEQFF. Looking up the rest from reference TRBV5-4 and TRBJ2-1 gives the full variable domain: ETGVTQSPTHLIKTRGQQVTLRCSSQSGHNTVSWYQQALGQGPQFIFQYYREEENGRGNFPPRFSGLQFPNYSSELNVNALELDDSALYLCASSLGQGNEQFFGPGTRLTVL.

The chain carries TRBV6-5 and TRBJ2-3; 8 nucleotides line up with TRBD2. In germline, CDR1 is MNHEY, CDR2 SVGAGI. Trimming took 4 bases from V and 2 from J; bases not matched to a gene: 8. This CDR3 has 16 amino acids. CDR3 bases: TGTGCCAGCAGTTTACTTAGCGGGGCCGACACAGATACGCAGTATTTT. Translated, it gives CASSLLSGADTDTQYF.

V usage is TRBV12-5 and J usage is TRBJ1-2; 7 bases agree with TRBD1. Per the germline V gene, CDR1 is LGHNT and CDR2 is FRNRAP. Germline trimming cut 5 bases from V and 8 bases from J; bases unmatched to any gene: 11. The CDR3 length is 14 residues. The CDR3 is CASGPFATGEGYTF. The CDR3 DNA follows: TGTGCTAGTGGTCCATTCGCTACAGGGGAAGGCTACACCTTC. The full variable domain, in which reference TRBV12-5 and TRBJ1-2 provide the parts outside the CDR3, is DARVTQTPRHKVTEMGQEVTMRCQPILGHNTVFWYRQTMMQGLELLAYFRNRAPLDDSGMPKDRFSAEMPDATLATLKIQPSEPRDSAVYFCASGPFATGEGYTFGSGTRLTVV.